The clone carrying this TCR beta chain was picked up many times. Its antigen is not known. This entry is derived from a study of glioma-infiltrating T cells. Whole-study findings and limits: Above-expected tissue-blood divergence occurred in all gliomas, most in low-grade ones. CDR3 overlap between tissue and blood was very small.

TCR alpha and beta CDR3 regions were amplified from RNA using iRepertoire nested multiplex PCR. TCRdb re-analysed the multiplex PCR reads in MiXCR, keeping a single row per CDR3 protein. The table lists some 180,000 distinct CDR3 sequences, over 30% of them singletons. In germline, CDR1 is SGHTA, CDR2 FQGNSA. The V end was cut by 5 bases, the J end by 1 base, with 12 bases between. CDR3 length: 14 residues. This clonotype was obtained from a human donor with low-grade glioma or glioblastoma, undergoing nonglioma brain surgery, or in good health (not recorded which). The chain has TRBV7-2 and TRBJ2-7; possibly TRBD1 for D (6 bases). Sequenced sample: glioma tissue, nonneoplastic brain tissue, or PBMCs (not recorded which). The CDR3 sequence: CASSPLDSSYEQYF. The CDR3 DNA follows: TGTGCCAGCAGCCCCCTGGACAGTTCCTACGAGCAGTACTTC.